The next 23 T cell receptor beta chains were all read from a single sample in a study of T cell responses to AZD1222 COVID-19 vaccine. Sequencing was performed with immunoSEQ multiplex PCR; in TCRdb, only in-frame clones are kept and a portion is missing. The repertoire has 150,000 to 180,000 clones, 85% to 90% of them found once; the top ten carry just over 9%. The specimen comprised peripheral blood, sampled 28 days after the second AZD1222 dose. Source of these receptors: an adult who received the AZD1222 COVID-19 vaccine.

The sample holds a few counts of this clone. CDR3 coding DNA: TGCGCCAGCAGCCAGACTAGCGGGAGTTTAGAGCAGTACTTC. It yields the protein CASSQTSGSLEQYF. The V gene is TRBV4-3, the J gene TRBJ2-7; 12 nucleotides line up with TRBD2. Per the germline V gene, CDR1 is LGHNA and CDR2 is YSLEER. The CDR3 contains 14 residues. Losses at the gene ends were 3 bases for V and 7 bases for J; bases not matched to a gene: 4.

V is TRBV7-2 and J is TRBJ2-7, with TRBD1 matching over 9 bases. The J segment lost 2 bases and the V segment lost 5 bases, leaving 10 bases of the junction unmatched. The CDR3 loop spans 16 amino acids. The germline V gene encodes CDR1 SGHTA and CDR2 FQGNSA. This chain's CDR3 is CASSPTGTGPAYEQYF. DNA for the CDR3: TGTGCCAGCAGCCCCACCGGGACAGGGCCAGCCTACGAGCAGTACTTC. Looking up the rest from reference TRBV7-2 and TRBJ2-7 gives the full variable domain: GAGVSQSPSNKVTEKGKDVELRCDPISGHTALYWYRQSLGQGLEFLIYFQGNSAPDKSGLPSDRFSAERTGGSVSTLTIQRTQQEDSAVYLCASSPTGTGPAYEQYFGPGTRLTVT.

This rearrangement joins TRBV24-1 to TRBJ2-1, with TRBD2 matching over 12 bases. V was clipped by 6 bases and J by 2 bases; unmatched bases: 1. Germline V gene lookup returns CDR1 KGHDR and CDR2 SFDVKD. The CDR3 loop spans 15 amino acids. CDR3 in DNA: TGTGCCACCAGTTCTAGCGGGAGGGCCTACAATGAGCAGTTCTTC. It yields the protein CATSSSGRAYNEQFF.

The rearrangement uses TRBV6-5 and TRBJ1-5; the D is unclear. Germline assignment: CDR1 MNHEY and CDR2 SVGAGI. The CDR3 extends over 14 amino acids. V was cut by 6 bases and J by 2 bases, with 11 bases left in between. CDR3 loop: CASSLGGRNQPQHF. CDR3 DNA sequence: TGTGCCAGCAGCCTAGGAGGTCGCAATCAGCCCCAGCATTTT.

This sequence joins TRBV28 and TRBJ2-2; D possibly uses TRBD1 or TRBD2 (5 bases each). CDR3 length: 16 residues. CDR1 is MDHEN and CDR2 is SYDVKM in the germline V gene. The germline V and J ends were trimmed by 3 bases and 0 bases, with 11 bases remaining between them. CDR3 loop: CASSFTGATNTGELFF. The CDR3, as DNA: TGTGCCAGCAGTTTTACCGGGGCTACGAACACCGGGGAGCTGTTTTTT.

The chain links TRBV7-8 to TRBJ2-7; perhaps TRBD1 as D (7 bases). Germline V gene sequence: CDR1 SGHVS, CDR2 FQNEAQ. V lost 1 base, J lost 3 bases, and 16 bases lay in between. This CDR3 is 16 amino acids long. This chain's CDR3 is CASSLGGGTDFYEQYF. In nucleotides, the CDR3 is TGTGCCAGCAGCTTAGGAGGGGGGACAGATTTCTACGAGCAGTACTTC. The whole variable domain, filled in from reference TRBV7-8 and TRBJ2-7, reads GAGVSQSPRYKVAKRGQDVALRCDPISGHVSLFWYQQALGQGPEFLTYFQNEAQLDKSGLPSDRFFAERPEGSVSTLKIQRTQQEDSAVYLCASSLGGGTDFYEQYFGPGTRLTVT.

The gene calls are TRBV7-9 and TRBJ2-5; TRBD2 is a possible D gene (5 bases). CDR3 size: 13 residues. Per germline, CDR1 SEHNR and CDR2 FQNEAQ (reference sequence). V dropped 7 bases and J dropped 1 base, with 10 bases sitting between them. As DNA, the CDR3 is TGTGCCAGCACCGCGGGCAGCCAAGAGACCCAGTACTTC. This translates into CASTAGSQETQYF.

V gene TRBV28 combines with J gene TRBJ1-6, with a possible D match to TRBD1 (5 bases). The ends were cut back, 6 bases at V and 6 bases at J, with 12 bases in the middle. The CDR3 runs 14 residues. Germline-derived CDR1 and CDR2 are MDHEN and SYDVKM. The CDR3 nucleotides read TGTGCCAGCAGCTACGTCGACAGTAATTCACCCCTCCACTTT. The encoded protein is CASSYVDSNSPLHF.

The CDR3 DNA sequence: TGTGCCACCAGCAGAGATCGGGGAGCCGAGCAGTACTTC. Translation: CATSRDRGAEQYF. The chain couples TRBV15 to TRBJ2-7; the D gene is possibly TRBD2 (5 bases). This CDR3 contains 13 residues. Germline CDR1 LNHNV, CDR2 YYDKDF (reference sequence). V was trimmed by 0 bases and J by 6 bases, leaving 9 bases between them.

J is TRBJ2-7 and V is TRBV4-3, with a possible D match to TRBD2 (5 bases). Germline CDR1 reads LGHNA; CDR2 reads YSLEER. The CDR3 covers 15 residues. V was trimmed by 0 bases and J by 0 bases, leaving 9 bases between them. The CDR3: CASSQDYRGSYEQYF. CDR3 DNA sequence: TGCGCCAGCAGCCAAGATTACCGGGGCTCCTACGAGCAGTACTTC.

The chain uses TRBV10-3 and TRBJ2-7, with 7 bases identical to TRBD2. CDR1 is ENHRY, CDR2 SYGVKD, per germline. The CDR3 totals 15 residues. Trimming took 6 bases from V and 0 from J; bases not matched to a gene: 8. DNA for the CDR3: TGTGCCATCAGGCCAAGCGGGACCGGCTCCTACGAGCAGTACTTC. Translation: CAIRPSGTGSYEQYF.

This rearrangement joins TRBV12-5 to TRBJ2-1; possibly TRBD1 for D (6 bases). The CDR3 runs 15 residues. Germline V lookup: CDR1 LGHNT, CDR2 FRNRAP. Trimming shortened V by 1 base and J by 9 bases, and 16 bases separated the two germline ends. In DNA form, the CDR3 reads TGTGCTAGTGGTTTGGCGACAGGAGGAGTCGTTGAGCAGTTCTTC. Translation: CASGLATGGVVEQFF.

This chain uses TRBV28 with TRBJ1-2; 7 bases match TRBD1. V lost 4 bases to trimming and J lost 2 bases; unmatched junction nucleotides: 1. This CDR3 has 13 amino acids. Germline V CDR1 and CDR2: MDHEN, SYDVKM. This chain's CDR3 is CASSSTGNYGYTF. In DNA form, the CDR3 reads TGTGCCAGCAGTTCGACAGGGAACTATGGCTACACCTTC.

The V gene is TRBV10-3, the J gene TRBJ2-7; D may be TRBD2 (6 bases). The CDR3 runs 15 residues. V was pared by 2 bases and J by 2 bases, with 13 bases between. The germline CDR1 and CDR2 sequences are ENHRY and SYGVKD. CDR3 loop: CAISESPGRTYEQYF. Written as DNA, the CDR3 is TGTGCCATCAGTGAGAGTCCAGGGAGGACCTACGAGCAGTACTTC.

V and J are TRBV2 and TRBJ1-5; D gene unclear. Trimming took 6 bases from V and 0 from J, leaving 12 bases between them. Germline assignment: CDR1 SNHLY and CDR2 FYNNEI. CDR3 length equals 15 residues. The CDR3 bases are TGTGCCAGCAGAGACATTAGTACTAGCAATCAGCCCCAGCATTTT. Its translation is CASRDISTSNQPQHF.

The V gene is TRBV7-8, the J gene TRBJ2-7, with D tentatively TRBD1 (5 bases). V was trimmed by 1 base and J by 4 bases, leaving 11 bases between them. Germline CDR1 is SGHVS and CDR2 is FQNEAQ. The CDR3 is made up of 14 amino acids. The CDR3 spells CASSLGAGWYEQYF. The CDR3 DNA reads TGTGCCAGCAGCTTAGGCGCAGGGTGGTACGAGCAGTACTTC.

This clone was counted a single time. The chain is built from TRBV4-2 and TRBJ1-5; 8 bases align to TRBD1. V was clipped by 4 bases and J by 3 bases; unmatched bases: 8. Germline loops: CDR1 LGHNA, CDR2 YNFKEQ. The length of the CDR3 is 16 residues. DNA for the CDR3: TGTGCCAGCAGCCCAGGGGGCGCAATGGACAATCAGCCCCAGCATTTT. This codes for CASSPGGAMDNQPQHF.

The table lists this clone with a few counts. Here the CDR3 DNA reads TGTGCCAGCAGTTACGACTTTCAGGACACGTTCTCCTACGAGCAGTACTTC. The encoded protein is CASSYDFQDTFSYEQYF. The J gene is TRBJ2-7, the V gene TRBV6-2 or TRBV6-3, with a weak D call TRBD1 (5 bases). V gave up 2 bases and J gave up 0 bases, with 17 bases separating them. The germline V gene encodes CDR1 MNHEY and CDR2 SVGEGT. This CDR3 comprises 17 residues.

The chain uses TRBV19 and TRBJ1-5, with 9 bases aligning to TRBD1. The V segment lost 5 bases and the J segment 6 bases; nucleotides outside the gene matches: 11. This CDR3 is 16 amino acids long. CDR1 and CDR2 (germline): LNHDA, SQIVND (reference sequence). The CDR3 protein is CASSPSYRGQGQPQHF. CDR3 coding DNA: TGTGCCAGTAGTCCTTCATACAGGGGGCAGGGTCAGCCCCAGCATTTT.

Only one count was recorded for this clone. The CDR3 DNA reads as TGTGCCAGCAGTACAGGGGGTGACCAGCCCCAGCATTTT. It specifies CASSTGGDQPQHF. This rearrangement joins TRBV28 to TRBJ1-5; 8 bases are a match to TRBD1. V shed 5 bases and J 7 bases; nucleotides not matched to a gene: 4. Germline V gives CDR1 MDHEN, CDR2 SYDVKM. The CDR3 is made up of 13 amino acids.

This chain links TRBV6-5 with TRBJ2-7; 8 bases are a match to TRBD1. Germline lookup yields CDR1 MNHEY and CDR2 SVGAGI. The CDR3 totals 15 residues. V gave up 4 bases and J gave up 1 base; unmatched junction bases: 6. CDR3: CASSSLRQGSYEQYF. CDR3 coding DNA: TGTGCCAGCAGTTCCCTAAGACAGGGGTCCTACGAGCAGTACTTC.

This chain links TRBV5-4 with TRBJ2-2; D assignment may be TRBD1 or TRBD2 (5 bases each). Trimming pared 4 bases from V and 6 bases from J, leaving 19 bases between. In germline, CDR1 is SGHNT, CDR2 YYREEE (reference sequence). The CDR3 is 16 amino acids. The CDR3 reads CASSPDSGRRPGELFF. The DNA of the CDR3 is TGTGCCAGCAGCCCCGACAGCGGTCGACGGCCCGGGGAGCTGTTTTTT.

This chain links TRBV7-9 with TRBJ2-3, with D unresolved. V lost 7 bases, J lost 0 bases, and 20 bases lay in between. The CDR3 is made up of 17 amino acids. Germline CDR1 reads SEHNR; CDR2 reads FQNEAQ (reference sequence). Here the CDR3 reads CASTPLIQEFSTDTQYF. CDR3 coding DNA: TGTGCCAGCACTCCCCTTATTCAGGAATTTAGCACAGATACGCAGTATTTT.